This is a list of T cell receptor beta chains from one sample in a study of OX40 agonist ivuxolimab in advanced cancers. TCRdb keeps only in-frame clones here, not all; method: immunoSEQ multiplex PCR. Of about 100,000 clones in the sample, roughly nine tenths were seen once. The material was CD4+ or CD8+ T cells sorted from blood, obtained in a trial of the OX40 agonist ivuxolimab. These receptors came from an adult with an advanced solid tumor such as melanoma, head and neck, liver or kidney cancer. Both conserved end residues are part of each CDR3. D genes are given only for firm matches. Some rows have no size entry. The others give once, few or many, or a class for an expanded clone.

D gene: TRBD2
J gene: TRBJ2-1
V gene: TRBV7-2
clone size: -
CDR3 DNA: TGTGCCAGCAGCCGTCCCCCTAGCGGGGATAACAATGAGCAGTTCTTC
CDR3 protein: CASSRPPSGDNNEQFF

D gene: TRBD1
J gene: TRBJ2-3
V gene: TRBV27
clone size: -
CDR3 DNA: TGTGCCAGCAGTATCAGACAGGGAGGCACAGATACGCAGTATTTT
CDR3 protein: CASSIRQGGTDTQYF

D gene: -
J gene: TRBJ1-2
V gene: TRBV2
clone size: -
CDR3 DNA: TGTGCCAGCAGTCGTATAGTCGGATACACCTTC
CDR3 protein: CASSRIVGYTF

D gene: -
J gene: TRBJ2-1
V gene: TRBV7-3
clone size: -
CDR3 DNA: TGTGCCAGCAGCTTAGGGGTGGGGTCCTACAATGAGCAGTTCTTC
CDR3 protein: CASSLGVGSYNEQFF

D gene: -
J gene: TRBJ1-1
V gene: TRBV11-2
clone size: -
CDR3 DNA: TGTGCCAGCAGCCCCAATACGTTTGGGGCGCATGCTTTCTTT
CDR3 protein: CASSPNTFGAHAFF

D gene: TRBD1
J gene: TRBJ1-5
V gene: TRBV28
clone size: few
CDR3 DNA: TGTGCCAGCAGTGCCTCCGGGACAGGGGGCCGGCAGCCCCAGCATTTT
CDR3 protein: CASSASGTGGRQPQHF

D gene: -
J gene: TRBJ2-2
V gene: TRBV2
clone size: few
CDR3 DNA: TGTGCCAGCAGGGCATTAGCAAACACCGGGGAGCTGTTTTTT
CDR3 protein: CASRALANTGELFF

D gene: -
J gene: TRBJ2-5
V gene: TRBV18
clone size: -
CDR3 DNA: TGTGCCAGCTCACCACGCGCAGCATGGGGGACCCAGTACTTC
CDR3 protein: CASSPRAAWGTQYF

D gene: TRBD2
J gene: TRBJ2-1
V gene: TRBV15
clone size: -
CDR3 DNA: TGTGCCACCAGCAGAGGGGGACTAGCGGGACGCAATGAGCAGTTCTTC
CDR3 protein: CATSRGGLAGRNEQFF

D gene: -
J gene: TRBJ2-7
V gene: TRBV6-6
clone size: -
CDR3 DNA: TGTGCCAGCAGTTACTCGGGCATCTACGAGCAGTACTTC
CDR3 protein: CASSYSGIYEQYF

D gene: -
J gene: TRBJ2-1
V gene: TRBV9
clone size: once
CDR3 DNA: TGTGCCAGCAGCGTAGCCTCCTTCTCCAATGAGCAGTTCTTC
CDR3 protein: CASSVASFSNEQFF

D gene: -
J gene: TRBJ2-7
V gene: TRBV21-1
clone size: -
CDR3 DNA: TGTGCCAGCAGCAAGGGGACAGTGGGCGAGCAGTACTTC
CDR3 protein: CASSKGTVGEQYF

D gene: TRBD2
J gene: TRBJ2-5
V gene: TRBV4-1
clone size: once
CDR3 DNA: TGCGCCAGCAGCCAAGATGTTCTAGCGGGAAAGGGGACCCAGTACTTC
CDR3 protein: CASSQDVLAGKGTQYF

D gene: TRBD2
J gene: TRBJ2-1
V gene: TRBV5-8
clone size: -
CDR3 DNA: TGTGCCAGCAGCTCTGGACTAGCGGGCGGGGCGCAGTTCTTC
CDR3 protein: CASSSGLAGGAQFF

D gene: TRBD2
J gene: TRBJ2-7
V gene: TRBV18
clone size: -
CDR3 DNA: TGTGCCAGCTCACCATCGGCTAGCGGGGACGAGCAGTACTTC
CDR3 protein: CASSPSASGDEQYF

D gene: TRBD2
J gene: TRBJ2-5
V gene: TRBV5-1
clone size: -
CDR3 DNA: TGCGCCAGCAGCTTTACTAGCGGGAGTAGGTATGAGACCCAGTACTTC
CDR3 protein: CASSFTSGSRYETQYF